This entry lists 8 T cell receptor beta chains sequenced from one sample in a study of identical twins. TCRdb analysed the 5' RACE reads with MiXCR anew, one entry per CDR3 protein. Counted here are 1,800,000 or so distinct CDR3 sequences, roughly a third occurring once; the ten biggest clones make up approximately 0.25%. Sequenced material: cord blood. Receptor source: a newborn girl in good health.

This clonotype was observed a few times. The rearrangement uses TRBV15 and TRBJ2-1; D may match TRBD1 or TRBD2 (5 bases each). Germline V lookup: CDR1 LNHNV, CDR2 YYDKDF (reference sequence). The V end was cut by 3 bases, the J end by 6 bases, with 15 bases between. This CDR3 is built from 15 residues. The CDR3 sequence is CATSRRGDYFNEQFF. CDR3 bases: TGTGCCACCAGCAGGAGGGGAGATTACTTCAATGAGCAGTTCTTC.

CDR3 sequence: CASSLAPLAGPYNEQFF. The CDR3 DNA reads TGCGCCAGCAGCTTGGCCCCGCTAGCGGGTCCCTACAATGAGCAGTTCTTC. The chain combines TRBV5-1 with TRBJ2-1; 8 nucleotides agree with TRBD2. Germline V gene lookup returns CDR1 SGHRS and CDR2 YFSETQ. Trimming cost V 0 bases and J 2 bases; bases outside gene matches: 7. There are 17 residues in the CDR3.

This clonotype occurred a few times. CDR3 in amino acids: CASSSFGASSNEQFF. CDR3 DNA: TGCGCCAGCAGCTCATTCGGGGCTAGCTCGAATGAGCAGTTCTTC. This rearrangement joins TRBV5-1 to TRBJ2-1; perhaps D is TRBD1 or TRBD2 (5 bases each). The CDR3 totals 15 residues. V lost 3 bases, J lost 7 bases, and 17 bases lay in between. Germline CDR1 is SGHRS and CDR2 is YFSETQ.

V gene TRBV20-1 combines with J gene TRBJ1-2; the D is unclear. The CDR3 covers 14 residues. V shed 0 bases and J shed 4 bases, with 12 bases lying between them. Per the germline V gene, CDR1 is DFQATT and CDR2 is SNEGSKA (reference sequence). CDR3 residues: CSARDQGVPYGYTF. CDR3 nucleotides: TGCAGTGCTAGAGATCAAGGTGTCCCCTATGGCTACACCTTC.

Comment on this clonotype: Relative to the germline gene, one junction end is altered; a read error may explain this. This rearrangement joins TRBV4-1 to TRBJ2-7; a possible D gene is TRBD1 (5 bases). The CDR3 spans 14 residues. Per germline, CDR1 MGHRA and CDR2 YSYEKL. The CDR3 DNA is TGCGCCAGCAACCAAACGACAGTTTCCTACGAGCAGTACTTC. Protein: CASNQTTVSYEQYF.

With regard to this clonotype: One base away lies a much larger clone, so this may be a sequencing read error. V gene TRBV25-1 combines with J gene TRBJ1-2; no reliable D call. The V end was cut by 5 bases, the J end by 1 base, with 8 bases between. The CDR3 length is 13 residues. CDR1 is MGHDK, CDR2 SYGVNS, per germline. CDR3: CASSTGDNYGYTF. CDR3 coding DNA: TGTGCCAGCAGTACCGGGGATAACTATGGCTACACCTTC.

The V gene is TRBV15, the J gene TRBJ1-2, with 9 bases aligning to TRBD1. After removal of 5 bases from V and 7 bases from J, the junction contained 5 bases not matched to a gene. The CDR3 covers 13 residues. Germline V CDR1 and CDR2: LNHNV, YYDKDF (reference sequence). The chain's CDR3 is CATSSGTGFGYTF. The CDR3 region has the DNA TGTGCCACCAGCTCCGGGACAGGGTTTGGCTACACCTTC.

This clonotype came up a few times. This chain links TRBV4-2 with TRBJ1-5; 7 bases agree with TRBD1. V shed 1 base, J shed 2 bases, and the junction held 11 bases outside the gene matches. CDR1 is LGHNA, CDR2 YNFKEQ, per germline. The CDR3 has 18 residues. The CDR3, as DNA: TGTGCCAGCAGCCAAGTCCTGCCGCGACAGGGTCGCAATCAGCCCCAGCATTTT. It codes for CASSQVLPRQGRNQPQHF.